Shown below are 25 T cell receptor beta chains from a single sample sequenced in a study of Ad26.COV2.S vaccination and SARS-CoV-2 variants. Repertoires were generated with immunoSEQ multiplex PCR, while TCRdb's copy carries only in-frame clones and drops some. The sample carries approximately 350,000 clones, around 90% recorded once. Treatment meaning: over 15 received Ad26.COV2.S at low or high dose, single or two shots; roughly five received placebo; per-sample allocation not given. Sample collection was performed on day 63 after the first vaccine or placebo injection. Sequencing was performed on peripheral blood, taken in a trial of Ad26.COV2.S vaccine versus placebo. Receptors were obtained from a person between 18 and 59 years old who received the Ad26.COV2.S COVID-19 vaccine or a placebo.

This clone occurred once. V is TRBV7-2 and J is TRBJ1-5; D not certain. Looked up from germline, CDR1 is SGHTA and CDR2 is FQGNSA. The ends were cut back, 6 bases at V and 3 bases at J, with 9 bases in the middle. The CDR3 has 13 residues. The CDR3 sequence is CASRGNYNQPQHF. The CDR3 DNA is TGTGCCAGCAGAGGGAATTACAATCAGCCCCAGCATTTT.

This rearrangement joins TRBV6-2 or TRBV6-3 to TRBJ2-2, with 9 bases lining up with TRBD2. The CDR3 runs 15 residues. Germline CDR1 MNHEY, CDR2 SVGEGT. V was clipped by 3 bases and J by 4 bases; unmatched bases: 3. CDR3 amino acids: CASSYVAGATGELFF. The CDR3 DNA is TGTGCCAGCAGTTATGTAGCGGGGGCCACCGGGGAGCTGTTTTTT.

This clone has a single count. The V gene is TRBV7-8, the J gene TRBJ1-4; D is unclear. CDR3 length equals 14 residues. CDR1 and CDR2 (germline): SGHVS, FQNEAQ. V was pared by 3 bases and J by 8 bases, with 13 bases between. CDR3 coding DNA: TGTGCCAGCAGCTTCTACGGGCGGCGGGAAAAACTGTTTTTT. This encodes CASSFYGRREKLFF.

The chain uses TRBV4-1 and TRBJ2-5; perhaps D is TRBD1 or TRBD2 (5 bases each). Germline V gives CDR1 MGHRA, CDR2 YSYEKL. CDR3 size: 15 residues. V lost 0 bases and J 4 bases, leaving 12 bases between the germline ends. The CDR3 DNA follows: TGCGCCAGCAGCCAAGATCCAGGGACGACAGAGACCCAGTACTTC. Translation: CASSQDPGTTETQYF.

Only one count was recorded for this clone. The CDR3 nucleotides are TGTGCCAGCAGTACCCGGACAGGGGGCAACTACGAGCAGTACTTC. Encoded protein: CASSTRTGGNYEQYF. The rearrangement uses TRBV6-5 and TRBJ2-7; 11 nucleotides agree with TRBD1. V gave up 5 bases and J gave up 3 bases; unmatched junction bases: 6. Germline values: CDR1 MNHEY, CDR2 SVGAGI. The CDR3 extends over 15 amino acids.

The chain combines TRBV5-1 with TRBJ1-2; tentatively, D is TRBD1 (5 bases). The ends were cut back, 2 bases at V and 4 bases at J, with 9 bases in the middle. In germline, CDR1 is SGHRS, CDR2 YFSETQ. There are 13 residues in the CDR3. CDR3: CASSLSGGYGYTF. The CDR3, as DNA: TGCGCCAGCAGCTTAAGCGGGGGCTATGGCTACACCTTC.

The genes are TRBV6-5 and TRBJ2-3; D is uncertain. The germline V and J ends were trimmed by 5 bases and 0 bases, with 9 bases remaining between them. CDR3 length: 14 amino acids. Per the germline V gene, CDR1 is MNHEY and CDR2 is SVGAGI. CDR3 sequence (DNA): TGTGCCAGCAGTCGTGGGGATAGCACAGATACGCAGTATTTT. It translates to CASSRGDSTDTQYF.

The chain carries TRBV5-4 and TRBJ1-6; D is possibly TRBD1 (5 bases). The germline CDR1 and CDR2 sequences are SGHNT and YYREEE (reference sequence). Trimming left V 2 bases short and J 5 bases short, with 11 bases between. CDR3 size: 15 residues. CDR3 region: CASSLTQGNNSPLHF. The CDR3 bases are TGTGCCAGCAGCTTAACTCAGGGTAATAATTCACCCCTCCACTTT.

This chain uses TRBV5-1 with TRBJ1-1, with D unclear. Germline V gene sequence: CDR1 SGHRS, CDR2 YFSETQ. Deletions cut 1 base from V and 0 bases from J, with 16 bases between. The CDR3 spans 17 residues. DNA for the CDR3: TGCGCCAGCAGCTTGAACCGGGCCATTAGCTTGAACACTGAAGCTTTCTTT. Translating gives CASSLNRAISLNTEAFF.

The gene calls are TRBV7-9 and TRBJ1-1, with a weak D call TRBD1 (5 bases). V was pared by 4 bases and J by 1 base, with 13 bases between. Germline CDR1 SEHNR, CDR2 FQNEAQ (reference sequence). The CDR3 runs to 15 residues. The CDR3 sequence is CASSSRGGTNTEAFF. CDR3 DNA sequence: TGTGCCAGCAGCTCCCGGGGGGGGACGAACACTGAAGCTTTCTTT.

This clone turned up a few times. This CDR3 is also generated by other DNA sequences in the sample. The chain couples TRBV5-1 to TRBJ1-1, with 7 positions matching TRBD1. The CDR3 is made up of 14 amino acids. The trim removed 4 bases at V and 0 bases at J, leaving 3 bases unmatched. Germline V gene lookup returns CDR1 SGHRS and CDR2 YFSETQ. The CDR3 sequence is CASSLGQMNTEAFF. The CDR3 DNA reads TGCGCCAGCAGCCTGGGACAGATGAACACTGAAGCTTTCTTT.

The V call is TRBV12-3 or TRBV12-4, the J call TRBJ2-7; D uncertain. CDR3 length: 13 amino acids. V shed 3 bases and J shed 1 base, with 7 bases lying between them. Here the CDR3 reads CASSFQISYEQYF. The CDR3, as DNA: TGTGCCAGCAGTTTCCAGATTTCCTACGAGCAGTACTTC.

The chain joins TRBV9 to TRBJ2-1, with TRBD2 matching over 8 bases. In germline, CDR1 is SGDLS, CDR2 YYNGEE. The junction had 11 bases not matched to a gene; V was cut back by 4 bases and J by 8 bases. The CDR3 loop spans 15 amino acids. The CDR3 DNA reads as TGTGCCAGCAGCTTCCGAGCGGGGGCCCTCGATGAGCAGTTCTTC. Protein: CASSFRAGALDEQFF.

The V gene is TRBV7-6, the J gene TRBJ1-2; possibly TRBD1 for D (5 bases). Trimming removed 1 base at V and 10 bases at J, with 10 bases between. The CDR3 is made up of 12 amino acids. Germline values: CDR1 SGHVS, CDR2 FNYEAQ. CDR3 DNA sequence: TGTGCCAGCAGCTTAGGTGGGGCCGACTACACCTTC. Translated, it gives CASSLGGADYTF.

This chain joins TRBV7-2 and TRBJ2-2; D is perhaps TRBD1 or TRBD2 (5 bases each). V lost 5 bases and J lost 6, with 13 bases in between. Germline values: CDR1 SGHTA, CDR2 FQGNSA. The CDR3 extends over 14 amino acids. The CDR3 is CASSPGPRAGELFF. CDR3 nucleotide sequence: TGTGCCAGCAGCCCGGGACCTAGAGCCGGGGAGCTGTTTTTT.

The rearrangement links TRBV7-3 to TRBJ2-7; 8 bases align to TRBD1. CDR3 length equals 14 residues. Germline V gene sequence: CDR1 SGHTA, CDR2 FQGTGA. J was trimmed by 6 bases and V by 5 bases; bases with no gene match: 9. The CDR3 sequence: CASSPGDRTSEQYF. The CDR3 DNA reads as TGTGCCAGCAGCCCCGGGGACAGGACGTCCGAGCAGTACTTC.

This sequence joins TRBV10-3 and TRBJ1-1; D is undetermined. This CDR3 has 13 residues. V shed 0 bases and J shed 5 bases, with 7 bases lying between them. Germline V gives CDR1 ENHRY, CDR2 SYGVKD. CDR3: CAISESGLTEAFF. CDR3 coding DNA: TGTGCCATCAGTGAGTCAGGGCTGACTGAAGCTTTCTTT.

The genes are TRBV6-5 and TRBJ2-3; 10 bases agree with TRBD1. CDR3 length equals 15 residues. CDR1 MNHEY and CDR2 SVGAGI come from the germline V gene. Unmatched junction bases numbered 7, after V lost 5 bases and J lost 5 bases. This CDR3 reads CASSRPGQGKDTQYF. Written as DNA, the CDR3 is TGTGCCAGCAGTCGGCCGGGACAGGGGAAAGATACGCAGTATTTT.

This clone was counted a single time. The chain couples TRBV15 to TRBJ1-1; 8 bases map to TRBD1. Unmatched junction bases numbered 5, after V lost 3 bases and J lost 5 bases. Germline V lookup: CDR1 LNHNV, CDR2 YYDKDF (reference sequence). The CDR3 covers 14 residues. This chain's CDR3 is CATSSGQGGTEAFF. The CDR3 bases are TGTGCCACCAGCAGTGGACAGGGAGGGACTGAAGCTTTCTTT.

The V call is TRBV19, the J call TRBJ2-7, with D perhaps matching TRBD1 (5 bases). V gave up 5 bases and J gave up 0 bases, with 8 bases separating them. CDR1 and CDR2 (germline): LNHDA, SQIVND (reference sequence). This CDR3 has 13 residues. The DNA for the CDR3 is TGTGCCAGTAGTCACGGACACTCCTACGAGCAGTACTTC. Encoded protein: CASSHGHSYEQYF. The full variable domain, its missing parts supplied by reference TRBV19 and TRBJ2-7, is DGGITQSPKYLFRKEGQNVTLSCEQNLNHDAMYWYRQDPGQGLRLIYYSQIVNDFQKGDIAEGYSVSREKKESFPLTVTSAQKNPTAFYLCASSHGHSYEQYFGPGTRLTVT.

The rearrangement joins TRBV4-2 to TRBJ2-3; tentative D call: TRBD1 (6 bases). Trimming stripped 4 bases from V and 4 bases from J, with 18 bases between. Germline values: CDR1 LGHNA, CDR2 YNFKEQ. CDR3 size: 16 residues. DNA for the CDR3: TGTGCCAGCAGCCCACACGAGGGGGAGCCCCCAGATACGCAGTATTTT. This codes for CASSPHEGEPPDTQYF.

The chain carries TRBV7-9 and TRBJ1-4, with D perhaps matching TRBD1 (5 bases). CDR1 and CDR2 (germline): SEHNR, FQNEAQ (reference sequence). The length of the CDR3 is 14 residues. The V end was cut by 5 bases, the J end by 7 bases, with 14 bases between. The CDR3, as DNA: TGTGCCAGCAGCGGAGTTCGGGGGGGTGAAAAACTGTTTTTT. It yields the protein CASSGVRGGEKLFF.

The CDR3, as DNA: TGTGCCTGGGCTCGGGGGCGCACAGATACGCAGTATTTT. This sequence encodes CAWARGRTDTQYF. The chain links TRBV30 to TRBJ2-3; D might be TRBD1 or TRBD2, each matching 6 bases. Germline CDR1 reads GTSNPN; CDR2 reads SVGIG (reference sequence). V was pared by 5 bases and J by 1 base, with 10 bases between. This CDR3 region has 13 residues.

V and J are TRBV10-3 and TRBJ1-5; 11 nucleotides match TRBD1. CDR1 and CDR2 (germline): ENHRY, SYGVKD. CDR3 length: 17 amino acids. The trim removed 4 bases at V and 2 bases at J, leaving 7 bases unmatched. DNA of the CDR3: TGTGCCATCAGTGTCCGGACAGGGGGCAGTGGCAATCAGCCCCAGCATTTT. The encoded protein is CAISVRTGGSGNQPQHF.

J is TRBJ1-2 and V is TRBV27, with TRBD1 identical over 8 bases. The CDR3 extends over 18 amino acids. With 6 bases clipped from V and 5 bases from J, the junction kept 20 bases outside the gene matches. CDR1 MNHEY and CDR2 SMNVEV come from the germline V gene (reference sequence). CDR3 DNA: TGTGCCAGCAGCCTCACTTACTGGACAGGGTATAGTCAATATGGCTACACCTTC. Translating gives CASSLTYWTGYSQYGYTF.